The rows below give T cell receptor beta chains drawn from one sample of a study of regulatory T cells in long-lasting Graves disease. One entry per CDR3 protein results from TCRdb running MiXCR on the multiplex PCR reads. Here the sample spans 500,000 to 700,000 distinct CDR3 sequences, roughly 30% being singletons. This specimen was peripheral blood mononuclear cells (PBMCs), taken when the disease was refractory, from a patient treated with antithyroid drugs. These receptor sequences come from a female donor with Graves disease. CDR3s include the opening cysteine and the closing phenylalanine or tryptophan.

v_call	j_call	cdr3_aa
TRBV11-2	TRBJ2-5	CASSLDLAGEGHF
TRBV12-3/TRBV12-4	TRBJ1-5	CASSLAGRNRPQHF
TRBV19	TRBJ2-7	CASSMGLSYEQYF
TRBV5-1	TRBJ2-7	CASRSGPGIYEQYF
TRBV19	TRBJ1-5	CASSAGGASNQPQHF
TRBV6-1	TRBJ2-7	CASSEAGAVYEQYF
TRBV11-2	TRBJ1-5	CASSSRPGLNQPQHF
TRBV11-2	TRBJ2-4	CASSSRTGWATKNIQYF
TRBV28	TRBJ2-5	CASMGVIKTQYF
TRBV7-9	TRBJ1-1	CASTRQGQMNTEAFF
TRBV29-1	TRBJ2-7	CSVLYGPYEQYF
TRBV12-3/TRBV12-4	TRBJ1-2	CASRSPGQRNYGYTF
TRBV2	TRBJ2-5	CASRRLTGGETQYF
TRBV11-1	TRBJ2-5	CASSLVRGTRKETQYF
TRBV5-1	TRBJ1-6	CASSLRAPNSPLHF
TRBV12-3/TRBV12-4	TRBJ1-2	CASSRDRGSRGYTF
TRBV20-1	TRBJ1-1	CSASSVSSGNTEAFF
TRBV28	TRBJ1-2	CASSRLGPVNYGYTF
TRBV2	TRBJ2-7	CASSEPDRDYEQYF
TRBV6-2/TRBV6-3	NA	CASSSGLAGNQFF
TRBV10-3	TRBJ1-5	CAISDEGGANQPQHF
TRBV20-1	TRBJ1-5	CSAPRGGGDRQSQHF
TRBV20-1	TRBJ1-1	CSARTGTNTEAFF
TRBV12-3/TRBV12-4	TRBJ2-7	CASSPRPGTGKTYEQYF
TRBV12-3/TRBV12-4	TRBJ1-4	CASSFFGEKLFF
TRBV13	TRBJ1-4	CASSPTRRWTGSEKLFF
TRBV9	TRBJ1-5	CASSVEARGQPQHF
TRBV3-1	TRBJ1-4	CASSWGFGNEKLFF
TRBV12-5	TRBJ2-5	CASGPLGSETQYF
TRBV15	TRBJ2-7	CATSRFDGNYEQYF
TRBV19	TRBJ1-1	CASSHLTPGGTEAFF
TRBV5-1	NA	CASSFPGDIQYF
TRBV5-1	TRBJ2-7	CASSLPGQGAGEQYF